This T cell receptor beta chain stems from a study of radiotherapy plus CTLA-4 blockade in lung cancer. The study gave focal radiation plus ipilimumab CTLA-4 blockade to patients with chemo-refractory metastatic non-small-cell lung cancer. The study's findings and limits: Interferon-beta and early blood T cell clone dynamics reportedly predicted response best. After treatment with radiotherapy plus ipilimumab, TCR clones that came from the tumor expanded in blood.

Worth noting for this clone: The antigen is unknown.

The germline V gene has CDR1 SEHNR and CDR2 FQNEAQ (reference sequence). The ends were cut back, 5 bases at V and 0 bases at J, with 17 bases in the middle. The CDR3 is 17 amino acids. Data came from immunoSEQ multiplex PCR; TCRdb stores just in-frame clones and leaves some out. The sample lists some 94,000 clones, roughly 80% occurring once. This chain links TRBV7-9 with TRBJ2-1; perhaps TRBD2 as D (6 bases). The TCR was taken from a human donor with non-small cell lung cancer that progressed on radiotherapy plus ipilimumab. Sample: peripheral blood, taken from a patient treated with radiotherapy plus ipilimumab. The CDR3 DNA follows: TGTGCCAGCAGCCCCGTAGTAGCGGACTTCTCCTACAATGAGCAGTTCTTC. Its translation: CASSPVVADFSYNEQFF.